The 8 T cell receptor beta chains below come from one sample, sequenced in a study of blood T cell repertoires in COVID-19. This table comes from immunoSEQ multiplex PCR, and its TCRdb copy is limited to in-frame clones, with some not included. The sample contains about 73,000 clones, approximately 80% of which appear only once. Sequencing used peripheral blood. The origin of the receptors is an elderly man with active or convalescent COVID-19.

This chain connects TRBV10-3 to TRBJ2-3, with D perhaps TRBD1 (7 bases). Trimming removed 10 bases from V and 4 bases from J, with 18 bases in between. Germline CDR1 reads ENHRY; CDR2 reads SYGVKD. This CDR3 spans 14 amino acids. Here the CDR3 DNA reads TGTGCCACCAAGAATACAGGGGACTCAGATACGCAGTATTTT. The encoded protein is CATKNTGDSDTQYF.

This chain links TRBV6-6 with TRBJ2-3; TRBD2 matches at 15 bases. V was clipped by 4 bases and J by 5 bases; unmatched bases: 4. Germline CDR1 MNHNY, CDR2 SVGAGI (reference sequence). The CDR3 runs to 16 residues. The CDR3 DNA is TGTGCCAGCAGTTGGGGACTAGCGGGGGGCCGAGATACGCAGTATTTT. As protein: CASSWGLAGGRDTQYF.

This chain uses TRBV3-1 (or the pseudogene TRBV3-2) with TRBJ2-5; 8 bases map to TRBD2. The V gene end was trimmed by 7 bases and the J gene end by 7 bases; junction bases not matched to a gene: 20. CDR1 LGHDT and CDR2 YNNKEL come from the germline V gene (reference sequence). The CDR3 loop spans 17 amino acids. The CDR3 loop is CASIGSSGTRAAGTQYF. DNA of the CDR3: TGTGCCAGCATTGGCAGTAGCGGGACTCGGGCCGCTGGGACCCAGTACTTC.

As for this clone: This CDR3 is also generated by other DNA sequences in the sample. The chain links TRBV5-1 to TRBJ2-1; TRBD1 aligns across 8 bases. V gave up 0 bases and J gave up 10 bases; unmatched junction bases: 6. CDR1 and CDR2 from the germline V gene are SGHRS and YFSETQ. The CDR3 spans 14 residues. The CDR3 reads CASSLVQGAGEQFF. DNA of the CDR3: TGCGCCAGCAGCTTGGTTCAGGGGGCAGGGGAGCAGTTCTTC. The full variable domain, in which reference TRBV5-1 and TRBJ2-1 provide the parts outside the CDR3, is KAGVTQTPRYLIKTRGQQVTLSCSPISGHRSVSWYQQTPGQGLQFLFEYFSETQRNKGNFPGRFSGRQFSNSRSEMNVSTLELGDSALYLCASSLVQGAGEQFFGPGTRLTVL.

This clone showed up just once. The chain is built from TRBV7-4 and TRBJ2-7, with D maybe TRBD2 (6 bases). V shed 5 bases and J shed 11 bases, with 16 bases lying between them. The CDR3 has 12 residues. Germline loops: CDR1 SGHVT, CDR2 SQSDAQ. CDR3 DNA sequence: TGTGCCAGCAGCCCCCGAGTTCGGGGGAAGTACTTC. Translated, it gives CASSPRVRGKYF.

The rearrangement joins TRBV3-1 (or the pseudogene TRBV3-2) to TRBJ1-6; D gene ambiguous. The V gene's germline CDR1 is LGHDT and CDR2 YNNKEL (reference sequence). The V and J ends lost 0 bases and 10 bases respectively, with 13 bases between them. This CDR3 comprises 15 residues. The CDR3 loop is CASSQDTAGKSPLHF. DNA of the CDR3: TGTGCCAGCAGCCAAGATACGGCAGGTAAGTCACCCCTCCACTTT.

The chain combines TRBV3-1 (or the pseudogene TRBV3-2) with TRBJ2-5; D is perhaps TRBD2 (7 bases). CDR1 is LGHDT and CDR2 is YNNKEL in the germline V gene (reference sequence). The V end lost 0 bases, the J end lost 6 bases, and 17 bases lay between the germline ends. The CDR3 is 16 amino acids. The chain's CDR3 is CASSQDGGGRFQTQYF. As DNA, the CDR3 is TGTGCCAGCAGCCAAGATGGGGGGGGGCGCTTCCAGACCCAGTACTTC.

V and J are TRBV3-1 (or the pseudogene TRBV3-2) and TRBJ2-7, with 10 bases matching TRBD1. J gave up 3 bases and V 4 bases, and 6 bases lay outside the gene matches. Germline V CDR1 and CDR2: LGHDT, YNNKEL (reference sequence). The CDR3 is 15 residues long. The CDR3 region is CASSRGDRGVYEQYF. The CDR3 bases are TGTGCCAGCAGCCGGGGGGACAGGGGCGTCTACGAGCAGTACTTC.